A single sample is the source of the 6 T cell receptor beta chains below, sequenced in a study of T-cell reconstitution after alpha-beta-depleted transplantation in children. For TCRbeta, the library was prepared with unique molecular identifiers. TCRdb reanalysed the PCR reads using MiXCR and keeps one entry per CDR3 protein. The profile shows 500,000 to 750,000 distinct CDR3 sequences, 13% of them singletons. This sample comprised PBMCs, mostly from graft donor cells, obtained 360 days after TCRalphabeta/CD19-depleted stem cell transplant. The receptors derive from a male patient under 18 who had a stem cell transplant for acute myeloid leukemia, so the T cells may come from the graft donor.

This CDR3 reads CASSPFEELFF. CDR3 nucleotide sequence: TGTGCCAGCAGTCCATTCGAGGAGCTGTTTTTT. The chain couples TRBV7-2 to TRBJ2-2, with D unclear. V lost 6 bases, J lost 10 bases, and 9 bases lay in between. Germline loops: CDR1 SGHTA, CDR2 FQGNSA. CDR3 length equals 11 residues.

The table lists this clonotype with many counts. The chain recombines TRBV24-1 with TRBJ2-5; D is possibly TRBD2 (6 bases). The V end was cut by 9 bases, the J end by 6 bases, with 16 bases between. CDR1 is KGHDR and CDR2 is SFDVKD in the germline V gene. The CDR3 covers 13 residues. The CDR3 here is CATEPGEAKTQYF. The CDR3 nucleotides are TGTGCCACCGAACCGGGAGAGGCAAAGACCCAGTACTTC.

This clonotype was seen at least ten times. The CDR3 sequence is CAGGGPYNEQFF. In DNA, the CDR3 is TGTGCCGGGGGAGGCCCATACAATGAGCAGTTCTTC. The chain joins TRBV2 to TRBJ2-1; perhaps TRBD2 as D (6 bases). With 11 bases removed from V and 4 bases from J, the gap between germline ends came to 12 bases. The CDR3 totals 12 residues. CDR1 and CDR2 (germline): SNHLY, FYNNEI. The entire variable domain, with the rest obtained from reference TRBV2 and TRBJ2-1, is as follows: EPEVTQTPSHQVTQMGQEVILRCVPISNHLYFYWYRQILGQKVEFLVSFYNNEISEKSEIFDDQFSVERPDGSNFTLKIRSTKLEDSAMYFCAGGGPYNEQFFGPGTRLTVL.

This clonotype was found a few times. The junction shows a germline mismatch at one end, possibly a read error. This sequence joins TRBV20-1 and TRBJ2-1; 10 bases are shared with TRBD2. The CDR3 sequence is 17 residues long. Per germline, CDR1 DFQATT and CDR2 SNEGSKA (reference sequence). The CDR3 DNA is TGCTGTGCTAAAGGCGGAGCGGGGGGGAGCTCCTACAATGAGCAGTTCTTC. It translates to CCAKGGAGGSSYNEQFF.

This clonotype was observed at least ten times. This sequence joins TRBV6-2 or TRBV6-3 and TRBJ2-5; D gene ambiguous. Germline values: CDR1 MNHEY, CDR2 SVGEGT. Trimming took 0 bases from V and 4 from J, leaving 21 bases between them. The CDR3 has 18 residues. Here the CDR3 reads CASSYSAPDWTDGETQYF. The CDR3 region has the DNA TGTGCCAGCAGTTACTCGGCCCCCGACTGGACGGATGGAGAGACCCAGTACTTC.

The sample holds a few counts of this clonotype. The chain is built from TRBV28 and TRBJ2-7; maybe TRBD1 (5 bases). In germline, CDR1 is MDHEN, CDR2 SYDVKM. The CDR3 has 15 residues. Trimming took 7 bases from V and 3 from J, leaving 19 bases between them. The CDR3, as DNA: TGTGCCAGCATGTCTAGGGCCAGGGCGGTCTACGAGCAGTACTTC. It specifies CASMSRARAVYEQYF.